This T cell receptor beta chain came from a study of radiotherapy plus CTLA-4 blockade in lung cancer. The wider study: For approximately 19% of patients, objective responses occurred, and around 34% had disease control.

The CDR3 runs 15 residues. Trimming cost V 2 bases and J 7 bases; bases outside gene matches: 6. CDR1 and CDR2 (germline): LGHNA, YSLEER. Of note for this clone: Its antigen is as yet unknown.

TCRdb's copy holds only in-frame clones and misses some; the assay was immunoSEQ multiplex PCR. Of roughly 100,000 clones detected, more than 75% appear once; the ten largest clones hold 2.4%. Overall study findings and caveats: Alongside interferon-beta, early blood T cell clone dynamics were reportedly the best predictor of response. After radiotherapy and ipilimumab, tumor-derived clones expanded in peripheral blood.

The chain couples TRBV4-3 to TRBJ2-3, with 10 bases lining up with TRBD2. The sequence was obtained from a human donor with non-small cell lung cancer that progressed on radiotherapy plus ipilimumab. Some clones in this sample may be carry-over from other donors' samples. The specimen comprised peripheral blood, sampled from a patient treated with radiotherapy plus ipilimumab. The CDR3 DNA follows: TGCGCCAGCAGCCAAACTACTAGCGGGGTGTATACGCAGTATTTT. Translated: CASSQTTSGVYTQYF.